Each of the 28 T cell receptor beta chains below was sequenced from the same sample in a study of cytomegalovirus exposure and HLA in healthy donors. Both 60 Vbeta primers and 13 Jbeta primers went into the PCR. The method was immunoSEQ multiplex PCR; TCRdb's version includes in-frame clones alone and lacks a portion of them. The sample carries 59,000 or so clones, roughly 77% recorded once. The sequenced sample was PBMCs. These receptor sequences come from a man aged 25-40 years in good health and CMV-seropositive.

This chain joins TRBV5-4 and TRBJ2-5, with a weak D call TRBD1 (6 bases). V lost 4 bases, J lost 1 base, and 11 bases lay in between. This CDR3 has 14 amino acids. Germline V gives CDR1 SGHNT, CDR2 YYREEE (reference sequence). The CDR3, as DNA: TGTGCCAGCAGCAAAATGGACAGCCAAGAGACCCAGTACTTC. It encodes CASSKMDSQETQYF.

The chain recombines TRBV29-1 with TRBJ1-2; D remains unclear. The CDR3 covers 13 residues. CDR1 is SQVTM, CDR2 ANQGSEA, per germline. V gave up 5 bases and J gave up 4 bases, with 14 bases separating them. The CDR3 loop reads CSVFWRRGYGYTF. The CDR3 region has the DNA TGCAGCGTTTTCTGGAGACGTGGCTATGGCTACACCTTC.

This chain uses TRBV7-2 with TRBJ2-7, with a weak D call TRBD1 (5 bases). There are 13 residues in the CDR3. V was cut by 4 bases and J by 6 bases, with 13 bases left in between. Germline CDR1 and CDR2: SGHTA and FQGNSA. CDR3 in DNA: TGTGCCAGCAGCTCAGGGTGGCTAGGCGAGCAGTACTTC. This sequence encodes CASSSGWLGEQYF.

V usage is TRBV30 and J usage is TRBJ2-3, with 8 positions matching TRBD2. The V gene end was trimmed by 2 bases and the J gene end by 5 bases; junction bases not matched to a gene: 9. Germline values: CDR1 GTSNPN, CDR2 SVGIG (reference sequence). There are 15 residues in the CDR3. CDR3 in amino acids: CAWSPGLARGDTQYF. The CDR3 coding sequence is TGTGCCTGGAGTCCCGGACTAGCACGGGGAGATACGCAGTATTTT. Filled out from reference TRBV30 and TRBJ2-3, the complete variable domain reads SQTIHQWPATLVQPVGSPLSLECTVEGTSNPNLYWYRQAAGRGLQLLFYSVGIGQISSEVPQNLSASRPQDRQFILSSKKLLLSDSGFYLCAWSPGLARGDTQYFGPGTRLTVL.

This CDR3 reads CASSRDSLYYGYTF. In DNA, the CDR3 is TGTGCCAGCAGCCGGGACAGCCTTTACTATGGCTACACCTTC. The rearrangement joins TRBV6-6 to TRBJ1-2; 7 nucleotides line up with TRBD1. The ends lost 6 bases at V and 3 bases at J; junction bases unmatched: 7. Germline CDR1 and CDR2: MNHNY and SVGAGI (reference sequence). The CDR3 runs 14 residues.

The chain joins TRBV4-2 to TRBJ2-1, with D possibly matching TRBD2 (7 bases). The length of the CDR3 is 17 residues. Germline CDR1 LGHNA, CDR2 YNFKEQ. Trimming stripped 2 bases from V and 5 bases from J, with 19 bases between. The CDR3 spells CASSQRGTGGVNNEQFF. The CDR3 DNA sequence: TGTGCCAGCAGCCAAAGGGGGACGGGGGGAGTGAACAATGAGCAGTTCTTC.

This sequence joins TRBV5-1 and TRBJ2-3; the D gene is possibly TRBD2 (6 bases). Looked up from germline, CDR1 is SGHRS and CDR2 is YFSETQ. V lost 2 bases and J 5 bases, leaving 15 bases between the germline ends. The CDR3 has 15 residues. CDR3 sequence reads: CASSLGGTWGDTQYF. In nucleotides, the CDR3 is TGCGCCAGCAGCTTAGGTGGGACTTGGGGAGATACGCAGTATTTT.

In its sample, this clone was seen once. Other nucleotide sequences in the sample specify the same CDR3. The V and J genes are TRBV6-5 and TRBJ2-5; 8 bases match TRBD2. The CDR3 is 15 residues long. The germline V gene has CDR1 MNHEY and CDR2 SVGAGI. With 4 bases clipped from V and 2 bases from J, the junction kept 6 bases outside the gene matches. The CDR3 region is CASSSPGLGQETQYF. The CDR3 region has the DNA TGTGCCAGCAGTTCCCCGGGACTAGGGCAAGAGACCCAGTACTTC.

The chain combines TRBV5-4 with TRBJ2-5; weak D call: TRBD2 (6 bases). The CDR3 sequence is 13 residues long. Germline CDR1 reads SGHNT; CDR2 reads YYREEE (reference sequence). V was pared by 4 bases and J by 5 bases, with 12 bases between. Here the CDR3 reads CASSRPREETQYF. CDR3 coding DNA: TGTGCCAGCAGCCGGCCCCGGGAGGAGACCCAGTACTTC.

The V and J genes are TRBV14 and TRBJ1-6; 7 bases are a match to TRBD1. The germline gives CDR1 SGHDN, CDR2 FVKESK. J gave up 10 bases and V 2 bases, and 8 bases lay outside the gene matches. The CDR3 is 15 residues long. CDR3: CASSQNRGANSPLHF. The CDR3, as DNA: TGTGCCAGCAGCCAAAACAGGGGCGCGAACTCACCCCTCCACTTT.

This clone was detected only a few times. The chain recombines TRBV4-3 with TRBJ2-2, with a possible D match to TRBD1 (6 bases). The CDR3 loop spans 14 amino acids. V was pared by 4 bases and J by 5 bases, with 11 bases between. Germline CDR1 and CDR2: LGHNA and YSLEER. The CDR3 DNA follows: TGCGCCAGCAGCCTGGGACACCTTACCGGGGAGCTGTTTTTT. It yields the protein CASSLGHLTGELFF.

By its share, this clone is medium-sized. The chain carries TRBV7-3 and TRBJ1-6; 9 positions agree with TRBD1. The CDR3 extends over 15 amino acids. Germline V CDR1 and CDR2: SGHTA, FQGTGA. Trimming at V came to 6 bases and at J to 9 bases, leaving 9 bases not matched to a gene. CDR3 DNA: TGTGCCAGCAGTCAACAGGGGGCCGGGTCTTCACCCCTCCACTTT. It is translated as CASSQQGAGSSPLHF.

The chain recombines TRBV11-1 with TRBJ2-7; possible D gene TRBD1, 6 bases. V gave up 2 bases and J gave up 7 bases, with 18 bases separating them. CDR3 size: 15 residues. Germline assignment: CDR1 SGHAT and CDR2 FQDESV (reference sequence). CDR3 amino acids: CASSLNRVPPREQYF. The CDR3 DNA is TGTGCCAGCAGCTTAAACAGGGTTCCTCCCCGAGAGCAGTACTTC.

The chain uses TRBV30 and TRBJ1-4; no reliable D call. The CDR3 has 14 residues. V dropped 7 bases and J dropped 4 bases, with 16 bases sitting between them. Per germline, CDR1 GTSNPN and CDR2 SVGIG (reference sequence). The DNA of the CDR3 is TGTGCCTATACACCTTTACAGAGTAATGAAAAACTGTTTTTT. Residues: CAYTPLQSNEKLFF.

The chain couples TRBV6-5 to TRBJ2-3; TRBD2 is a possible D gene (7 bases). CDR3 size: 13 residues. Germline V gives CDR1 MNHEY, CDR2 SVGAGI. The germline V and J ends were trimmed by 9 bases and 4 bases, with 14 bases remaining between them. The CDR3 nucleotides are TGTGCCAGTAAAAAGGGGGGGGCAGATACGCAGTATTTT. Amino acids: CASKKGGADTQYF.

V usage is TRBV4-1 and J usage is TRBJ2-7; D not certain. Germline CDR1 MGHRA, CDR2 YSYEKL. CDR3 length: 13 amino acids. Trimming shortened V by 1 base and J by 5 bases, and 9 bases separated the two germline ends. For the CDR3, the DNA is TGCGCCAGCAGCCAAGCACCAGTCGACGAGCAGTACTTC. Translation gives CASSQAPVDEQYF.

The rearrangement joins TRBV27 to TRBJ1-2, with TRBD1 as a possible D gene (5 bases). The ends were cut back, 4 bases at V and 3 bases at J, with 15 bases in the middle. The CDR3 has 15 amino acids. Germline values: CDR1 MNHEY, CDR2 SMNVEV (reference sequence). In DNA form, the CDR3 reads TGTGCCAGCAGTTCCGAGGCGGCGGGGGACTATGGCTACACCTTC. Translating gives CASSSEAAGDYGYTF.

The sample holds one count of this clone. The CDR3 loop is CASSPGQRNTGELFF. In nucleotides, the CDR3 is TGTGCCAGCAGCCCAGGACAGAGGAACACCGGGGAGCTGTTTTTT. The chain couples TRBV5-4 to TRBJ2-2; D is possibly TRBD1 (6 bases). CDR1 is SGHNT, CDR2 YYREEE, per germline (reference sequence). V was shortened by 4 bases and J by 1 base, with 11 bases between the two germline ends. CDR3 length: 15 residues.

The rearrangement uses TRBV4-3 and TRBJ2-7, with 8 bases that match TRBD1. CDR3 size: 16 residues. Germline trimming cut 0 bases from V and 2 bases from J; bases unmatched to any gene: 6. In germline, CDR1 is LGHNA, CDR2 YSLEER. The CDR3 protein is CASSQDGTGKTYEQYF. CDR3 bases: TGCGCCAGCAGCCAAGATGGGACAGGAAAAACCTACGAGCAGTACTTC.

The chain is built from TRBV18 and TRBJ1-4; TRBD1 agrees at 8 bases. The V segment lost 6 bases and the J segment 8 bases; nucleotides outside the gene matches: 17. Germline CDR1 reads KGHSH; CDR2 reads LQKENI. This CDR3 region has 17 residues. CDR3 amino acids: CASSNLAAGQGSEKLFF. The CDR3 DNA is TGTGCCAGCTCCAACCTCGCGGCCGGACAGGGCTCCGAAAAACTGTTTTTT.

J is TRBJ1-2 and V is TRBV7-9, with 7 bases identical to TRBD1. Per germline, CDR1 SEHNR and CDR2 FQNEAQ (reference sequence). With V trimmed by 3 bases and J by 10 bases, 8 bases remained unmatched. This CDR3 comprises 13 residues. The CDR3 is CASSFFGDRVYTF. CDR3 coding DNA: TGTGCCAGCAGCTTCTTTGGGGACAGAGTCTACACCTTC.

J is TRBJ2-7 and V is TRBV7-8; D not resolved. The CDR3 spans 11 residues. Germline CDR1 SGHVS, CDR2 FQNEAQ. V lost 5 bases to trimming and J lost 2 bases, with 4 bases between them. CDR3 DNA: TGTGCCAGCAGCCCCACCTACGAGCAGTACTTC. This sequence encodes CASSPTYEQYF.

The chain combines TRBV27 with TRBJ2-3; the match to TRBD1 covers 10 bases. V lost 8 bases and J lost 4; bases outside the gene matches: 12. The CDR3 contains 16 residues. Germline V lookup: CDR1 MNHEY, CDR2 SMNVEV (reference sequence). The CDR3 DNA reads as TGTGCCAGCTCATTTGTGACAGGGGGCAGGGCAGATACGCAGTATTTT. It codes for CASSFVTGGRADTQYF.

The rearrangement links TRBV5-6 to TRBJ2-1, with D possibly being TRBD1 (5 bases). CDR1 is SGHDT, CDR2 YYEEEE, per germline. V dropped 6 bases and J dropped 7 bases, with 11 bases sitting between them. This CDR3 is 12 amino acids long. DNA for the CDR3: TGTGCCAGCATGGGGCGCGCAAATGAGCAGTTCTTC. Amino acids: CASMGRANEQFF.

This clone has only one observation. The V call is TRBV7-6, the J call TRBJ1-5, with a tentative D call TRBD1 (6 bases). The germline CDR1 and CDR2 sequences are SGHVS and FNYEAQ. V dropped 5 bases and J dropped 1 base, with 12 bases sitting between them. This CDR3 spans 15 amino acids. The CDR3 loop is CASSLDQGSNQPQHF. The CDR3 nucleotides are TGTGCCAGCAGCCTCGATCAGGGGAGCAATCAGCCCCAGCATTTT.

The chain carries TRBV5-1 and TRBJ1-2, with 9 bases identical to TRBD1. CDR3 size: 15 residues. Germline CDR1 and CDR2: SGHRS and YFSETQ. J was trimmed by 8 bases and V by 0 bases; bases with no gene match: 8. CDR3 nucleotides: TGCGCCAGCAGCTTGGCGGGGGACAGGGTGGGAGGCTACACCTTC. Translation: CASSLAGDRVGGYTF.

This sequence joins TRBV30 and TRBJ2-3; TRBD2 matches 7 bases. The CDR3 covers 15 residues. Germline V gene lookup returns CDR1 GTSNPN and CDR2 SVGIG (reference sequence). V lost 0 bases and J lost 2; bases outside the gene matches: 5. The CDR3 reads CAWSVMGGSTDTQYF. CDR3 DNA sequence: TGTGCCTGGAGTGTAATGGGGGGGTCCACAGATACGCAGTATTTT. Full variable domain (outside the CDR3, taken from reference TRBV30 and TRBJ2-3): SQTIHQWPATLVQPVGSPLSLECTVEGTSNPNLYWYRQAAGRGLQLLFYSVGIGQISSEVPQNLSASRPQDRQFILSSKKLLLSDSGFYLCAWSVMGGSTDTQYFGPGTRLTVL.

This clone was recorded only once. The rearrangement links TRBV2 to TRBJ1-2, with TRBD1 identical over 11 bases. The CDR3 has 16 amino acids. Germline CDR1 and CDR2: SNHLY and FYNNEI. Unmatched junction bases numbered 12, after V lost 5 bases and J lost 7 bases. For the CDR3, the DNA is TGTGCCAGCAGTCTCCCATGGGACAGGGGGTTTTCTGGCTACACCTTC. Translated: CASSLPWDRGFSGYTF.